The present entry profiles one T cell receptor (beta chain) with its context. In the original analysis: Researchers report that nucleated cell counts were estimated from reference gene primer amplification. Assay used: immunoSEQ multiplex PCR; TCRdb lists only in-frame clones, some missing. V, J and clone size reflect that table, while D and trimming were determined from the DNA. The sample has around 130,000 clones, roughly 90% seen once; the top ten hold around 4.6%. Trimming took 4 bases from V and 3 from J, leaving 11 bases between them. Germline V gives CDR1 DFQATT, CDR2 SNEGSKA (reference sequence). This CDR3 contains 13 residues. The data belong to a study of blood T cell repertoires in COVID-19. Study overall: Some COVID-19 samples were acute and others convalescent; all came from the United States, Italy and Spain.

The receptor was isolated from a man between 60 and 75 years old with COVID-19, enrolled during active disease. This chain connects TRBV20-1 to TRBJ2-3; a weak D match, TRBD2 (6 bases). The sample taken for sequencing was peripheral blood. This chain's CDR3 is CSATERETDTQYF. CDR3 in DNA: TGCAGTGCTACTGAACGGGAGACAGATACGCAGTATTTT.